The source of this TCR beta chain is a study of blood T cell repertoires in COVID-19. Study-wide background: The United States, Italy and Spain provided the acute and convalescent COVID-19 samples. PBMCs, B-cell-depleted T cells, or T cells provided the cDNA or gDNA that made up the material.

In the study's own analysis: From reference gene primer amplification, estimates of nucleated cell counts were derived. Sequencing used immunoSEQ multiplex PCR; TCRdb keeps in-frame clones, though not all of them. V, J and clone size reflect that table, while D and trimming were determined from the DNA. The sample lists roughly 100,000 clones; 65% to 90% were seen once. The germline CDR1 and CDR2 sequences are SGHTA and FQGNSA. CDR3 length: 16 amino acids. V lost 2 bases to trimming and J lost 8 bases; unmatched junction nucleotides: 10. The TCR was taken from a man between 60 and 75 years old with acute or convalescent COVID-19. The sample was peripheral blood. This chain joins TRBV7-2 and TRBJ2-1; 9 bases are a match to TRBD2. The CDR3 DNA reads TGTGCCAGCAGCTTAAGGCGGGGGGGCCTGGCGGATGAGCAGTTCTTC. Amino acid sequence: CASSLRRGGLADEQFF.